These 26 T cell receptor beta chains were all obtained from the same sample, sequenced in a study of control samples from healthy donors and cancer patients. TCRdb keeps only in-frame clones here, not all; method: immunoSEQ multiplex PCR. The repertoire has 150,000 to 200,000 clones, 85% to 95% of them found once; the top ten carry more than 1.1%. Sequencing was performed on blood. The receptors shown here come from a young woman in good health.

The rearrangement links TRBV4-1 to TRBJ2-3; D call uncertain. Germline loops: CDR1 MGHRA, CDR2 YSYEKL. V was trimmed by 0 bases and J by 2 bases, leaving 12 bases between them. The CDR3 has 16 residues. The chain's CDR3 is CASSQDPIGVTDTQYF. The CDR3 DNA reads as TGCGCCAGCAGCCAAGATCCTATAGGCGTCACAGATACGCAGTATTTT.

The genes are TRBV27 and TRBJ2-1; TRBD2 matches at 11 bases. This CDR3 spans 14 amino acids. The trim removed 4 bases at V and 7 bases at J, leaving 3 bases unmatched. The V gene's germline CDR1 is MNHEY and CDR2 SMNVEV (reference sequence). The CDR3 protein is CASSYSGRANEQFF. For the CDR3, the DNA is TGTGCCAGCAGTTATAGCGGGAGGGCTAATGAGCAGTTCTTC.

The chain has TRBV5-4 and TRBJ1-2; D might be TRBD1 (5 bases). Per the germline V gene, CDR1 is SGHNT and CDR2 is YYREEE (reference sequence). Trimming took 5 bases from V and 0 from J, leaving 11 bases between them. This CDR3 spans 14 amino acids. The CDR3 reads CASSVRGANYGYTF. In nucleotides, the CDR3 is TGTGCCAGCAGTGTCCGGGGGGCTAACTATGGCTACACCTTC.

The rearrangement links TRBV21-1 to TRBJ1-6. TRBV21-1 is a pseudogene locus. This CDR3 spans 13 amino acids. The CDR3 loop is CASKKGSHSPLHF. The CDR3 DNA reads TGTGCCAGCAAGAAGGGGAGCCATTCACCCCTCCACTTT.

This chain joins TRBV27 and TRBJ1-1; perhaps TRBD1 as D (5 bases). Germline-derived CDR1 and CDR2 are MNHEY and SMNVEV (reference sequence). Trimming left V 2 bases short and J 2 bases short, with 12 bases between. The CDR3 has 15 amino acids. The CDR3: CASSLPGARNTEAFF. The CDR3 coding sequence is TGTGCCAGCAGTTTACCTGGGGCGCGAAACACTGAAGCTTTCTTT.

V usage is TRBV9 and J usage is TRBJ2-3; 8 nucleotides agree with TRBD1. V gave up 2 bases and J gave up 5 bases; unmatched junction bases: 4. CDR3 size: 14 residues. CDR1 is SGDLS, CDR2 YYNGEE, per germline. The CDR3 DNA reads TGTGCCAGCAGCGTCGGACAGGGAAGAGATACGCAGTATTTT. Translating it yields CASSVGQGRDTQYF.

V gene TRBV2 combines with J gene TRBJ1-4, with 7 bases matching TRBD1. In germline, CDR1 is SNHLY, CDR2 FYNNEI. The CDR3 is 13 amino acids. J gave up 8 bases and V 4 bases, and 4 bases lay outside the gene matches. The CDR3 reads CASSGDSHEKLFF. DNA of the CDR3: TGTGCCAGCAGTGGGGACAGTCACGAAAAACTGTTTTTT.

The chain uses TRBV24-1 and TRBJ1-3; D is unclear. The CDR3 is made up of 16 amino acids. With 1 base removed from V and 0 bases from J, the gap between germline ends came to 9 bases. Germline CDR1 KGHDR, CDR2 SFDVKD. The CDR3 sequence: CATSDFYVISGNTIYF. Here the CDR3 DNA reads TGTGCCACCAGTGATTTCTACGTGATCTCTGGAAACACCATATATTTT.

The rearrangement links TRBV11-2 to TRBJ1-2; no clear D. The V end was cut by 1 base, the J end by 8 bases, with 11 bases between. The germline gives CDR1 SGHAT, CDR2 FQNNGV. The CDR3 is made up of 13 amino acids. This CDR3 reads CASSLGFWRGYTF. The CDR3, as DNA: TGTGCCAGCAGCTTAGGGTTCTGGAGGGGCTACACCTTC.

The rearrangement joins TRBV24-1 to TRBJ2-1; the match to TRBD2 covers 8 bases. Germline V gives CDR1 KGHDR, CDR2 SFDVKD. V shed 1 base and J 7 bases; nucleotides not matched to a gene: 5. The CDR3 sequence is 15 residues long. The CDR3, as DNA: TGTGCCACCAGTGATTTCAGCGGGAGAACGAATGAGCAGTTCTTC. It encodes CATSDFSGRTNEQFF.

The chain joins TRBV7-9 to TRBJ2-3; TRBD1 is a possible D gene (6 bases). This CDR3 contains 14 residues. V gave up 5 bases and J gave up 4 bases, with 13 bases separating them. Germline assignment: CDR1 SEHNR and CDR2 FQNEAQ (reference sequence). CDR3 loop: CASSLQTGSDTQYF. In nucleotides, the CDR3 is TGTGCCAGCAGCCTCCAGACAGGTTCAGATACGCAGTATTTT.

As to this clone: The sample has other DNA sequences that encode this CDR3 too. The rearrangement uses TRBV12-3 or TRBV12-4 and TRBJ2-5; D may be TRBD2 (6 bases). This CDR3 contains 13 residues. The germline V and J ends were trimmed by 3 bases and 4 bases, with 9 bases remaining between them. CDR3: CASSLFGGETQYF. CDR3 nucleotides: TGTGCCAGCAGTTTGTTCGGGGGAGAGACCCAGTACTTC.

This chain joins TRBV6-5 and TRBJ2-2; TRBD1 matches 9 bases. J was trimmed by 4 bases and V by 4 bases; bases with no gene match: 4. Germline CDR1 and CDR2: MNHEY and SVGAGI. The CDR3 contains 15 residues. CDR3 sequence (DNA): TGTGCCAGCAGTTGGGACAGGGCATCCACCGGGGAGCTGTTTTTT. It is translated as CASSWDRASTGELFF.

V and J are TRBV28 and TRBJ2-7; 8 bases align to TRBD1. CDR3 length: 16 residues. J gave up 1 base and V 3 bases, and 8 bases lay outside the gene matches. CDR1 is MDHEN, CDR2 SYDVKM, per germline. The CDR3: CASSFSGTGESYEQYF. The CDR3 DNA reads TGTGCCAGCAGTTTCTCCGGGACAGGCGAGTCCTACGAGCAGTACTTC.

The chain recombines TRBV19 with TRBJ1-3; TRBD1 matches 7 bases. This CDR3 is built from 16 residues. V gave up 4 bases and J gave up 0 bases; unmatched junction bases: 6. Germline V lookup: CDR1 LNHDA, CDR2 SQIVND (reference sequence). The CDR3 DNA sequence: TGTGCCAGTAGTAGGGGACAGCCAGACTCTGGAAACACCATATATTTT. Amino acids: CASSRGQPDSGNTIYF. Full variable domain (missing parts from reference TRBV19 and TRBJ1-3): DGGITQSPKYLFRKEGQNVTLSCEQNLNHDAMYWYRQDPGQGLRLIYYSQIVNDFQKGDIAEGYSVSREKKESFPLTVTSAQKNPTAFYLCASSRGQPDSGNTIYFGEGSWLTVV.

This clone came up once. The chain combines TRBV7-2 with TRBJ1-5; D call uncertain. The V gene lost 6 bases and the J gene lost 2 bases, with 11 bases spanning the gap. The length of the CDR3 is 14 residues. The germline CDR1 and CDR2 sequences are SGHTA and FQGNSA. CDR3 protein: CASSFGRGNQPQHF. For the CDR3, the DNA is TGTGCCAGCAGTTTCGGACGGGGCAATCAGCCCCAGCATTTT.

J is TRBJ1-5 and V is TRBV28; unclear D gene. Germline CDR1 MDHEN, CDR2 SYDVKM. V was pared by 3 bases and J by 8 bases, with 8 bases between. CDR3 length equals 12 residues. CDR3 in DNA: TGTGCCAGCAGTTTGCGGGTTGAGCCCCAGCATTTT. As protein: CASSLRVEPQHF.

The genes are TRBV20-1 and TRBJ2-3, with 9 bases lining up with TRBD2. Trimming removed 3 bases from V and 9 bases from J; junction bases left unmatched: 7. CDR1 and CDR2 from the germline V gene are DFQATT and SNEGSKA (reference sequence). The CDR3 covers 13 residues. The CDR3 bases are TGCAGTGCTAGTGGCGGGGGGGCCAAAACGCAGTATTTT. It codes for CSASGGGAKTQYF.

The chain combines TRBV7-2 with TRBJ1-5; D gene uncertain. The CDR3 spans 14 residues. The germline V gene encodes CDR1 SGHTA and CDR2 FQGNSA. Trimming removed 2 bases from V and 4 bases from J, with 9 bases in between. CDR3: CASSLTPGNQPQHF. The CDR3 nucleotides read TGTGCCAGCAGCTTAACCCCCGGAAATCAGCCCCAGCATTTT.

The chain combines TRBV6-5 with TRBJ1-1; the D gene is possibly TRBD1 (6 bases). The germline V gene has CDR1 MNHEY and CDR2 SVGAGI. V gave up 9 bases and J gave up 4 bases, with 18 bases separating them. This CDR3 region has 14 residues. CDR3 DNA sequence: TGTGCCAGTCGGGGAGGGGGGTATTTCACTGAAGCTTTCTTT. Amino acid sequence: CASRGGGYFTEAFF.

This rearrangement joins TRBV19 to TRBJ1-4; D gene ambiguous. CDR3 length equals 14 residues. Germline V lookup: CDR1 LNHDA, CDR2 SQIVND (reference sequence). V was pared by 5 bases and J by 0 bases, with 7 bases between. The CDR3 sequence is CASSPYATNEKLFF. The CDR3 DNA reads TGTGCCAGTAGTCCCTATGCAACTAATGAAAAACTGTTTTTT.

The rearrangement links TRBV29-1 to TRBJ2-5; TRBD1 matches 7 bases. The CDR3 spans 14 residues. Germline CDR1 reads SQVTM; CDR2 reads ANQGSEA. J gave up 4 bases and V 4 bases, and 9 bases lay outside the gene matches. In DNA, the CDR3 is TGCAGCGTTGTAAACAGGGGATTCGTAGAGACCCAGTACTTC. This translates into CSVVNRGFVETQYF.

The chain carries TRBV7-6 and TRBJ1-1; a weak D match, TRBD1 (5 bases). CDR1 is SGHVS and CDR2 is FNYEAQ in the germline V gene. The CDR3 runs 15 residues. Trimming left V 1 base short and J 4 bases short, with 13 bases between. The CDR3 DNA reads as TGTGCCAGCAGCTTAGGGGGCGGTAGGAGCACTGAAGCTTTCTTT. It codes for CASSLGGGRSTEAFF.

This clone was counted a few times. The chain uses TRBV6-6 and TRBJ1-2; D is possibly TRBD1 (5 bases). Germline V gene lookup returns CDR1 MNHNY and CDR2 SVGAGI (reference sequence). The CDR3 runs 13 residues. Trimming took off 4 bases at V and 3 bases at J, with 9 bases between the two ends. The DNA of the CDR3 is TGTGCCAGCAGTTTTGGGGGGGACTATGGCTACACCTTC. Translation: CASSFGGDYGYTF.

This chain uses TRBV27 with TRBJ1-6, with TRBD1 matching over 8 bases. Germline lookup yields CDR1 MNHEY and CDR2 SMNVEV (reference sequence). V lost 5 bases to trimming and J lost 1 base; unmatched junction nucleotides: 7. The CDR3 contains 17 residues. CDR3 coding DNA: TGTGCCAGCAGTCTGGACAGGGAAGGGTCCTATAATTCACCCCTCCACTTT. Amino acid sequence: CASSLDREGSYNSPLHF.

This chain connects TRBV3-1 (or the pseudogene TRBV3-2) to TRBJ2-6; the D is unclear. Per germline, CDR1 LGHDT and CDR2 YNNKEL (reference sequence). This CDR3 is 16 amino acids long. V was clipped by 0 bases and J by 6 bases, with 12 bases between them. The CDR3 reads CASSQDVTDVANVLTF. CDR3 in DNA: TGTGCCAGCAGCCAAGATGTAACTGACGTGGCCAACGTCCTGACTTTC.